The 11 T cell receptor beta chains reported below all come from one sample, sequenced in a study of T cell responses to AZD1222 COVID-19 vaccine. The protocol was immunoSEQ multiplex PCR, while the TCRdb copy is restricted to in-frame clones and leaves out a portion. Among 90,000 to 150,000 clones listed, about nine tenths were seen once. The sequencing used peripheral blood, collected 28 days after the second AZD1222 dose. Receptor source: an adult who received the AZD1222 COVID-19 vaccine.

The rearrangement uses TRBV5-6 and TRBJ2-5; D perhaps matches TRBD1 (6 bases). The CDR3 length is 15 residues. Germline V gene lookup returns CDR1 SGHDT and CDR2 YYEEEE. Trimming shortened V by 0 bases and J by 5 bases, and 14 bases separated the two germline ends. The CDR3 DNA reads as TGTGCCAGCAGCTTGGCCAGGACAGCGTGGGAGACCCAGTACTTC. Translation gives CASSLARTAWETQYF.

The chain employs TRBV5-1 and TRBJ2-2; tentatively, D is TRBD1 or TRBD2 (6 bases each). Germline lookup yields CDR1 SGHRS and CDR2 YFSETQ. The CDR3 consists of 13 residues. Trimming took off 3 bases at V and 7 bases at J, with 10 bases between the two ends. CDR3 residues: CASSSGGLGELFF. Here the CDR3 DNA reads TGCGCCAGCAGCTCCGGGGGCCTCGGGGAGCTGTTTTTT. The full variable domain, rest sourced from reference TRBV5-1 and TRBJ2-2, is KAGVTQTPRYLIKTRGQQVTLSCSPISGHRSVSWYQQTPGQGLQFLFEYFSETQRNKGNFPGRFSGRQFSNSRSEMNVSTLELGDSALYLCASSSGGLGELFFGEGSRLTVL.

This clone was recorded a few times. V and J are TRBV10-1 and TRBJ1-5; TRBD1 might be the D (6 bases). V shed 4 bases and J shed 0 bases, with 13 bases lying between them. Germline CDR1 WNHNN, CDR2 SYGVQD (reference sequence). The CDR3 runs to 16 residues. DNA of the CDR3: TGCGCCAGCAGTGCCCGGGACATCCTTAGCAATCAGCCCCAGCATTTT. It encodes CASSARDILSNQPQHF.

The chain links TRBV5-4 to TRBJ2-3; perhaps TRBD1 as D (5 bases). Per germline, CDR1 SGHNT and CDR2 YYREEE (reference sequence). With 0 bases removed from V and 0 bases from J, the gap between germline ends came to 17 bases. The CDR3 runs 18 residues. CDR3 protein: CASSLGIPRQRSTDTQYF. CDR3 DNA: TGTGCCAGCAGCTTGGGTATCCCGAGACAGCGAAGCACAGATACGCAGTATTTT.

J is TRBJ2-7 and V is TRBV12-3 or TRBV12-4; TRBD2 might be the D (5 bases). The CDR3 is 13 residues long. V gave up 1 base and J gave up 5 bases, with 9 bases separating them. The CDR3 nucleotides are TGTGCCAGCAGTTTAGGGACTCCCCACGAGCAGTACTTC. Residues: CASSLGTPHEQYF.

The genes are TRBV6-5 and TRBJ1-2; 8 bases are a match to TRBD1. V was pared by 0 bases and J by 4 bases, with 4 bases of the junction left unmatched. CDR3 length equals 15 residues. From germline, CDR1 is MNHEY and CDR2 SVGAGI. Here the CDR3 DNA reads TGTGCCAGCAGTTACTCCCGGGACAGGAGCTATGGCTACACCTTC. Amino acid sequence: CASSYSRDRSYGYTF.

The chain links TRBV6-5 to TRBJ1-2; 9 bases match TRBD1. CDR1 and CDR2 (germline): MNHEY, SVGAGI. The CDR3 is made up of 14 amino acids. Germline trimming cut 7 bases from V and 8 bases from J; bases unmatched to any gene: 11. The CDR3 sequence is CASILDRGASGYTF. CDR3 DNA sequence: TGTGCCAGCATCTTGGACAGGGGAGCGAGCGGCTACACCTTC.

The rearrangement joins TRBV15 to TRBJ1-4, with TRBD1 matching over 7 bases. Germline CDR1 LNHNV, CDR2 YYDKDF (reference sequence). The V gene end was trimmed by 0 bases and the J gene end by 7 bases; junction bases not matched to a gene: 5. This CDR3 contains 15 residues. In nucleotides, the CDR3 is TGTGCCACCAGCAGAGATCAGGGGGAGGGTGAAAAACTGTTTTTT. Amino acids: CATSRDQGEGEKLFF.

The CDR3 DNA reads as TGTGCCAGCAGCCATACCGGCAGGGGCGACTATGGCTACACCTTC. It yields the protein CASSHTGRGDYGYTF. This chain uses TRBV4-2 with TRBJ1-2; D may be TRBD1 (6 bases). Looked up from germline, CDR1 is LGHNA and CDR2 is YNFKEQ. V dropped 3 bases and J dropped 3 bases, with 14 bases sitting between them. This CDR3 is 15 amino acids long.

The sample holds one count of this clone. The chain has TRBV5-1 and TRBJ1-1; 7 positions agree with TRBD1. Germline CDR1 is SGHRS and CDR2 is YFSETQ. V gave up 2 bases and J gave up 8 bases; unmatched junction bases: 6. CDR3 length equals 13 residues. The CDR3 DNA follows: TGCGCCAGCAGCTTCGGGACAGCGGAAGAAGCTTTCTTT. It yields the protein CASSFGTAEEAFF.

The chain couples TRBV5-1 to TRBJ1-4; D is possibly TRBD1 (6 bases). CDR1 and CDR2 from the germline V gene are SGHRS and YFSETQ. Trimming stripped 9 bases from V and 11 bases from J, with 23 bases between. This CDR3 is built from 14 residues. The CDR3 reads CATKRDTDVEKLFF. In nucleotides, the CDR3 is TGCGCCACAAAACGGGACACCGATGTAGAGAAACTGTTTTTT.